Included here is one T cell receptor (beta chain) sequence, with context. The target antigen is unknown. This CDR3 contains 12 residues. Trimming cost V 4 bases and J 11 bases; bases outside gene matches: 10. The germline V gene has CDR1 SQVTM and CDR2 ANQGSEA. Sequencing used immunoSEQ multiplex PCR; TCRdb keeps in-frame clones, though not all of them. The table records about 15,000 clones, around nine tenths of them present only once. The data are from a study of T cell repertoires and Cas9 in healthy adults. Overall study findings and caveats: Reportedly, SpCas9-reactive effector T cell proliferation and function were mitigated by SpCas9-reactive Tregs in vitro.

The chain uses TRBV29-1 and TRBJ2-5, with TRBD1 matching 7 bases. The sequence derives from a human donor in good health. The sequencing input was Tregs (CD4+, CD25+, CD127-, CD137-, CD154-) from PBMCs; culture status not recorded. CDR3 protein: CSVGQGVWEQYF. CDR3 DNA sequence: TGCAGCGTTGGGCAGGGGGTATGGGAGCAGTACTTC.